This TCR beta chain was captured in a study of CD8 T cells in Susac syndrome. CDR1 is MNHEY and CDR2 is SVGAGI in the germline V gene. The CDR3 is 15 amino acids. The V and J ends lost 2 bases and 4 bases respectively, with 11 bases between them. Random hexamers were used to reverse transcribe the RNA input (about 0.5 to 1 ug). The TCR beta CDR3 was amplified by immunoSEQ multiplex PCR across 54 Vbeta, 13 Jbeta. TCRdb re-derived calls from the immunoSEQ multiplex PCR reads in MiXCR, one entry per CDR3 protein. The sample has 170,000 or so distinct CDR3 sequences, 90% to 95% seen once. This clonotype was seen more than once but under ten times. Sequencing targeted TCR beta in blood CD8+ and CD4+ T cells. It was treatment-naive patients with stable or active relapsing-remitting disease who made up the multiple sclerosis controls. TEMRA cells were enriched by FACS, while CD8+ and CD4+ T cells were obtained through a negative isolation that was performed magnetically.

Sequenced input: CD4+ T cells from PBMCs. The chain has TRBV6-5 and TRBJ1-4; D is possibly TRBD1 (5 bases). This clonotype originated in a human donor with multiple sclerosis. The CDR3 sequence is CASSYAGPGNEKLFF. CDR3 in DNA: TGTGCCAGCAGTTACGCGGGACCGGGTAATGAAAAACTGTTTTTT.